One and the same sample provided the 5 T cell receptor beta chains below, sequenced in a study of T cell repertoires in cytomegalovirus infection (dated by TCRdb to the late 2010s). The antigens of these receptors remain unknown. The sample's treatment or condition label is to be understood as: in vitro stimulation with specific CMV peptide epitopes to enrich CMV-specific T cells. Sequencer: Illumina HiSeq 1500. TCRdb's own reprocessing of the public reads used fastp at Q25 and MiXCR and kept productive beta chains. Each record represents a unique CDR3 protein, reported with the most common genes and DNA among its rows. The sample yields around 340,000 distinct CDR3 sequences; 29% were counted once. Around 20% of the sample lies in the top ten. The sample here was cultured PBMCs, taken from culture after CMV antigen stimulation. The receptors come from a human donor in good health (CMV status not recorded). Some clones in this sample may be carry-over from other donors' samples.

This clonotype has only a few counts. The chain combines TRBV27 with TRBJ1-1; D might be TRBD1 (6 bases). Germline V gives CDR1 MNHEY, CDR2 SMNVEV (reference sequence). V dropped 6 bases and J dropped 0 bases, with 14 bases sitting between them. This CDR3 is built from 15 residues. The CDR3 reads CASRKITGLNTEAFF. The CDR3 region has the DNA TGTGCCAGCAGAAAAATTACAGGGTTGAACACTGAAGCTTTCTTT.

This clonotype showed up just a few times. The chain has TRBV6-5 and TRBJ1-3; no clear D gene. Between the trimmed V and J ends, which lost 0 bases and 6 bases, there was a span of 15 bases. CDR3 length: 16 amino acids. Germline V gene sequence: CDR1 MNHEY, CDR2 SVGAGI. This CDR3 reads CASSYSTVYPENTIYF. CDR3 coding DNA: TGTGCCAGCAGTTACTCCACGGTTTACCCTGAAAACACCATATATTTT.

CDR3 sequence: CASILTWTGARPGYGYTF. The DNA for the CDR3 is TGTGCCAGCATCCTCACTTGGACAGGCGCCCGCCCGGGCTATGGCTACACCTTC. The chain has TRBV12-3 or TRBV12-4 and TRBJ1-2; 7 positions agree with TRBD1. This CDR3 has 18 amino acids. The trim removed 7 bases at V and 4 bases at J, leaving 21 bases unmatched.

This rearrangement joins TRBV12-3 or TRBV12-4 to TRBJ1-6; the match to TRBD1 covers 7 bases. The CDR3 is made up of 13 amino acids. The V and J ends lost 4 bases and 9 bases, in that order; junction bases with no gene match: 3. The CDR3 reads CASSSGGTSPLHF. The CDR3 DNA reads TGTGCCAGCAGTTCAGGGGGAACTTCACCCCTCCACTTT.

This clonotype was counted between two and nine times. The chain has TRBV11-2 and TRBJ1-2, with a possible D match to TRBD1 (6 bases). CDR3 size: 13 residues. Germline CDR1 and CDR2: SGHAT and FQNNGV. Between the trimmed V and J ends, which lost 5 bases and 6 bases, there was a span of 13 bases. CDR3 residues: CASSTGTIDGYTF. The CDR3 DNA reads TGTGCCAGCAGCACGGGGACAATTGATGGCTACACCTTC. Looking up the rest from reference TRBV11-2 and TRBJ1-2 gives the full variable domain: EAGVAQSPRYKIIEKRQSVAFWCNPISGHATLYWYQQILGQGPKLLIQFQNNGVVDDSQLPKDRFSAERLKGVDSTLKIQPAKLEDSAVYLCASSTGTIDGYTFGSGTRLTVV.